Presented here are 25 T cell receptor beta chains from one specimen sequenced in a study of blood T cells in healthy people across ages. Through a sample-barcoded 5' primer and a J-beta primer mix, a second PCR was run for about 6 to 12 cycles. One entry per CDR3 protein results from TCRdb running MiXCR on the 5' RACE reads. The data contain roughly 1.9 million distinct CDR3 sequences, about two fifths of them singletons. Sequences were obtained from blood. The receptor source for this set is a human donor in good health.

The CDR3 protein is CASAQGALSTQHF. CDR3 nucleotides: TGCGCCAGCGCCCAAGGGGCCCTCTCGACCCAGCATTTT. The chain couples TRBV10-2 to TRBJ1-5; tentatively, D is TRBD1 (5 bases). The germline V gene encodes CDR1 WSHSY and CDR2 SAAADI. This CDR3 has 13 residues. V lost 8 bases, J lost 11 bases, and 19 bases lay in between.

The gene calls are TRBV18 and TRBJ1-6; no clear D. This CDR3 region has 15 residues. Germline V CDR1 and CDR2: KGHSH, LQKENI. The ends were cut back, 3 bases at V and 10 bases at J, with 16 bases in the middle. CDR3 nucleotides: TGTGCCAGCTCACCCCTTGGGGAGGGAAAATCACCCCTCCACTTT. Translating it yields CASSPLGEGKSPLHF.

The chain links TRBV7-3 to TRBJ2-7; D gene ambiguous. The V end lost 5 bases, the J end lost 4 bases, and 12 bases lay between the germline ends. The V gene's germline CDR1 is SGHTA and CDR2 FQGTGA. There are 13 residues in the CDR3. The CDR3 region has the DNA TGTGCCAGCAGCCCCGGTGTGTATTACGAGCAGTACTTC. Translating it yields CASSPGVYYEQYF. Combining the CDR3 with reference TRBV7-3 and TRBJ2-7 gives the whole variable domain GAGVSQTPSNKVTEKGKYVELRCDPISGHTALYWYRQSLGQGPEFLIYFQGTGAADDSGLPNDRFFAVRPEGSVSTLKIQRTERGDSAVYLCASSPGVYYEQYFGPGTRLTVT.

Only a few counts were recorded for this clonotype. The V call is TRBV7-9, the J call TRBJ2-7, with D perhaps being TRBD1 or TRBD2 (6 bases each). Trimming took 5 bases from V and 3 from J, leaving 20 bases between them. Germline CDR1 is SEHNR and CDR2 is FQNEAQ (reference sequence). The CDR3 consists of 16 residues. The CDR3 coding sequence is TGTGCCAGCAGCCCAGAGGGGGGACAATCCTACTACGAGCAGTACTTC. Amino acids: CASSPEGGQSYYEQYF.

This clonotype came up a few times. CDR3 bases: TGTGCCAGCACCCCACCCCAGGGGAGGTGGGACGAGCAGTACTTC. Protein product: CASTPPQGRWDEQYF. This rearrangement joins TRBV28 to TRBJ2-7, with D perhaps matching TRBD1 or TRBD2 (6 bases each). Trimming cost V 7 bases and J 5 bases, with 21 bases left between them. This CDR3 comprises 15 residues. CDR1 and CDR2 (germline): MDHEN, SYDVKM.

This clonotype was picked up one time. The V and J genes are TRBV6-6 and TRBJ2-1; 9 positions agree with TRBD2. Germline V gene lookup returns CDR1 MNHNY and CDR2 SVGAGI (reference sequence). The CDR3 length is 16 residues. The V segment lost 2 bases and the J segment 2 bases; nucleotides outside the gene matches: 4. The CDR3: CASSYPLAGTYNEQFF. In DNA form, the CDR3 reads TGTGCCAGCAGTTACCCCCTAGCGGGAACCTACAATGAGCAGTTCTTC.

This clonotype was detected a few times. This chain uses TRBV6-1 with TRBJ2-2; TRBD1 matches 8 bases. CDR3 length equals 15 residues. Germline CDR1 reads MNHNS; CDR2 reads SASEGT. V lost 6 bases, J lost 0 bases, and 3 bases stayed unmatched. The chain's CDR3 is CASRMDRANTGELFF. In nucleotides, the CDR3 is TGTGCCAGCAGGATGGACAGGGCGAACACCGGGGAGCTGTTTTTT.

The chain joins TRBV14 to TRBJ2-3; tentatively, D is TRBD1 (6 bases). Trimming removed 3 bases from V and 6 bases from J, with 13 bases in between. The CDR3 is 14 amino acids. From germline, CDR1 is SGHDN and CDR2 FVKESK. CDR3 residues: CASSQDSLGDTQYF. The CDR3 coding sequence is TGTGCCAGCAGCCAGGACAGTCTGGGGGATACGCAGTATTTT. Combining the CDR3 with reference TRBV14 and TRBJ2-3 gives the whole variable domain EAGVTQFPSHSVIEKGQTVTLRCDPISGHDNLYWYRRVMGKEIKFLLHFVKESKQDESGMPNNRFLAERTGGTYSTLKVQPAELEDSGVYFCASSQDSLGDTQYFGPGTRLTVL.

This clonotype was recorded at least ten times. The chain joins TRBV29-1 to TRBJ2-5, with a weak D call TRBD2 (6 bases). The V gene lost 6 bases and the J gene lost 4 bases, with 18 bases spanning the gap. Germline CDR1 SQVTM, CDR2 ANQGSEA. The CDR3 extends over 14 amino acids. CDR3 protein: CSVFHGTRGETQYF. The CDR3, as DNA: TGCAGCGTATTCCACGGGACTCGGGGAGAGACCCAGTACTTC. The full variable domain, with the rest looked up from reference TRBV29-1 and TRBJ2-5, is SAVISQKPSRDICQRGTSLTIQCQVDSQVTMMFWYRQQPGQSLTLIATANQGSEATYESGFVIDKFPISRPNLTFSTLTVSNMSPEDSSIYLCSVFHGTRGETQYFGPGTRLLVL.

This clonotype was seen a handful of times. This sequence joins TRBV7-2 and TRBJ2-3, with D hard to call. The CDR3 loop spans 14 amino acids. The V gene lost 5 bases and the J gene lost 4 bases, with 13 bases spanning the gap. Germline CDR1 is SGHTA and CDR2 is FQGNSA. CDR3 residues: CASSVGSTPDTQYF. CDR3 bases: TGTGCCAGCAGCGTCGGTAGTACCCCAGATACGCAGTATTTT.

The chain uses TRBV20-1 and TRBJ2-1, with 8 positions matching TRBD2. J gave up 6 bases and V 8 bases, and 3 bases lay outside the gene matches. The germline V gene encodes CDR1 DFQATT and CDR2 SNEGSKA (reference sequence). The CDR3 consists of 11 residues. The CDR3: CSSRGGNEQFF. The CDR3 bases are TGCAGTTCTCGGGGGGGCAATGAGCAGTTCTTC.

Remarks on this clonotype: A much larger clone lies a single base off, so this may be a read error. This chain connects TRBV29-1 to TRBJ2-3, with D hard to call. Trimming removed 3 bases at V and 10 bases at J, with 11 bases between. The CDR3 runs to 11 residues. The germline CDR1 and CDR2 sequences are SQVTM and ANQGSEA. CDR3 protein: CSVEEQNAQYF. The CDR3 DNA reads as TGCAGCGTTGAGGAACAGAATGCGCAGTATTTT.

V gene TRBV5-8 combines with J gene TRBJ2-3; TRBD2 agrees at 13 bases. Losses at the gene ends were 4 bases for V and 8 bases for J; bases not matched to a gene: 10. CDR3 size: 16 residues. Germline V lookup: CDR1 SGHTS, CDR2 YDEGEE. The CDR3 bases are TGTGCCAGCAGCCTTCGACTAGCGGGGGGCCCCGGTACGCAGTATTTT. Protein sequence: CASSLRLAGGPGTQYF.

CDR3: CSARDRGTTTRPTYEQYF. CDR3 coding DNA: TGCAGTGCTAGAGACAGGGGCACGACCACGAGACCCACCTACGAGCAGTACTTC. The rearrangement uses TRBV20-1 and TRBJ2-5; D possibly corresponds to TRBD1 (6 bases). The closer fit of TRBJ2-7 to the DNA end suggests the J call may be wrong. Germline-derived CDR1 and CDR2 are DFQATT and SNEGSKA (reference sequence). The CDR3 is made up of 18 amino acids.

This chain joins TRBV6-2 or TRBV6-3 and TRBJ2-7, with D perhaps matching TRBD1 or TRBD2 (6 bases each). There are 14 residues in the CDR3. The V end was cut by 2 bases, the J end by 4 bases, with 12 bases between. Germline V CDR1 and CDR2: MNHEY, SVGEGT. In nucleotides, the CDR3 is TGTGCCAGCAGTTACGCGTGGGGGGCGTACGAGCAGTACTTC. Residues: CASSYAWGAYEQYF.

The table lists this clonotype with a few counts. The V gene is TRBV12-3 or TRBV12-4, the J gene TRBJ2-5, with TRBD2 matching 11 bases. The V segment lost 5 bases and the J segment 7 bases; nucleotides outside the gene matches: 12. There are 16 residues in the CDR3. The CDR3 coding sequence is TGTGCCAGCAGTCCATTCTTAGCGGGGGGGCCCGGGACCCAGTACTTC. This codes for CASSPFLAGGPGTQYF.

The table lists this clonotype with a few counts. The chain is built from TRBV15 and TRBJ2-7; D unresolved. Trimming left V 2 bases short and J 2 bases short, with 13 bases between. The CDR3 totals 15 residues. Germline-derived CDR1 and CDR2 are LNHNV and YYDKDF (reference sequence). DNA of the CDR3: TGTGCCACCAGCAGATCTCCAATGATTACCTACGAGCAGTACTTC. Encoded protein: CATSRSPMITYEQYF.

This clonotype was found once. Germline and junction disagree at one end, which may indicate a read error. The genes are TRBV10-3 and TRBJ2-2, with TRBD2 as a possible D gene (6 bases). CDR1 and CDR2 (germline): ENHRY, SYGVKD. This CDR3 contains 14 residues. The CDR3 loop reads CAINGLWGTGELFF. The CDR3 region has the DNA TGTGCCATCAACGGACTATGGGGCACCGGAGAGCTGTTTTTT.

The rearrangement joins TRBV12-3 or TRBV12-4 to TRBJ1-5; D is unclear. The CDR3 runs 16 residues. The V end lost 0 bases, the J end lost 2 bases, and 11 bases lay between the germline ends. The CDR3 reads CASSLAGYSGNQPQHF. Written as DNA, the CDR3 is TGTGCCAGCAGTTTAGCGGGCTATTCTGGCAATCAGCCCCAGCATTTT.

This chain joins TRBV20-1 and TRBJ2-3, with D possibly matching TRBD1 (5 bases). Germline assignment: CDR1 DFQATT and CDR2 SNEGSKA (reference sequence). Trimming shortened V by 1 base and J by 4 bases, and 12 bases separated the two germline ends. The CDR3 extends over 14 amino acids. The CDR3 nucleotides are TGCAGTGCTAGAGTGGCAGGGCGCTCAGATACGCAGTATTTT. As protein: CSARVAGRSDTQYF.

Of note for this clonotype: Relative to the germline gene, one junction end is altered; a read error may explain this. The chain couples TRBV20-1 to TRBJ1-1; D ambiguous. This CDR3 has 14 amino acids. Per the germline V gene, CDR1 is DFQATT and CDR2 is SNEGSKA (reference sequence). As DNA, the CDR3 is TGCAGTGCTTCGGGAGCGGTGGGGAACACTGAAGTTTTCTTT. Translated: CSASGAVGNTEVFF.

The J gene is TRBJ2-1, the V gene TRBV7-3; no clear D. V was pared by 1 base and J by 0 bases, with 7 bases between. The germline CDR1 and CDR2 sequences are SGHTA and FQGTGA. The length of the CDR3 is 15 residues. CDR3: CASSLNPGSYNEQFF. In nucleotides, the CDR3 is TGTGCCAGCAGCTTAAACCCAGGCTCCTACAATGAGCAGTTCTTC.

The chain carries TRBV20-1 and TRBJ2-1; a possible D gene is TRBD2 (6 bases). Germline V gene sequence: CDR1 DFQATT, CDR2 SNEGSKA (reference sequence). Trimming removed 5 bases from V and 4 bases from J, with 9 bases in between. This CDR3 has 12 amino acids. The CDR3 spells CSAFRGYNEQFF. CDR3 nucleotide sequence: TGCAGTGCTTTCCGGGGGTACAATGAGCAGTTCTTC.

This chain connects TRBV29-1 to TRBJ1-5; D gene uncertain. CDR1 is SQVTM, CDR2 ANQGSEA, per germline. Trimming cost V 6 bases and J 3 bases, with 15 bases left between them. The CDR3 extends over 14 amino acids. CDR3 sequence (DNA): TGCAGCGTCGCAACCGGGTTCAACAATCAGCCCCAGCATTTT. As protein: CSVATGFNNQPQHF.

The chain carries TRBV20-1 and TRBJ2-3, with TRBD2 identical over 7 bases. The CDR3 is 12 residues long. The ends lost 5 bases at V and 12 bases at J; junction bases unmatched: 11. CDR1 is DFQATT, CDR2 SNEGSKA, per germline (reference sequence). CDR3 in amino acids: CSASRRERGQYF. CDR3 DNA sequence: TGCAGTGCTTCCCGTAGGGAGCGGGGCCAGTATTTT.